Sequencing of this T cell receptor (beta chain) was carried out in a study of response to subunit inactivated influenza vaccine. MiXCR was run by TCRdb on the RT-PCR reads, yielding one entry per CDR3 protein. The sample has 530,000 or so distinct CDR3 sequences, approximately 12% seen once. Germline assignment: CDR1 SEHNR and CDR2 FQNEAQ (reference sequence). The CDR3 contains 13 residues. The V gene end was trimmed by 5 bases and the J gene end by 3 bases; junction bases not matched to a gene: 3. This clonotype was detected many times. This chain uses TRBV7-9 with TRBJ2-7, with 8 nucleotides matching TRBD1. Here the sequenced sample was PBMCs from blood, taken on the day of vaccination. This receptor was identified in a man aged 50-59 years who received an inactivated influenza vaccine. Written as DNA, the CDR3 is TGTGCCAGCAGCGGGACAGGTAACTACGAGCAGTACTTC. The encoded protein is CASSGTGNYEQYF.